This T cell receptor beta chain came from a study of shared clonotypes between healthy human individuals. Study-level information: Each donor's CD8 memory used one plate, CD8 naive two, each CD4 subset three.

Naive CD8 isolation took CD45RO-negative cells positively selected for CCR7 and excluded terminally differentiated effector memory CD45RA+ cells. Adult donors, all healthy and HIV-negative, had no recent acute infections or vaccinations. Study-wide results and limits: Generation probabilities were higher for clonotypes shared across all four sorted-subset donors than for unshared ones. In general, naive subsets displayed greater estimated richness than memory subsets did.

As concerns this clone: Its specificity is not known.

The protocol was immunoSEQ multiplex PCR, while the TCRdb copy is restricted to in-frame clones and leaves out a portion. This sample has approximately 840,000 clones, with approximately 96% found just once. CDR1 is SNHLY and CDR2 is FYNNEI in the germline V gene. The CDR3 length is 18 residues. J was trimmed by 0 bases and V by 7 bases; bases with no gene match: 13. This chain uses TRBV2 with TRBJ1-5; 9 bases fit TRBD1. Sequences were obtained from naive CD8+ T cells sorted from blood. This TCR was recovered from a man aged 25-45 years in good health. The CDR3 bases are TGTGCCAGCACCCCGGAAGGGGGACAGGGATTTAGCAATCAGCCCCAGCATTTT. Protein product: CASTPEGGQGFSNQPQHF.